The clone carrying this T cell receptor beta chain was observed a few times. The antigen is undetermined. The sample comes from a study of T cells in narcolepsy. The protocol was immunoSEQ multiplex PCR, while the TCRdb copy is restricted to in-frame clones and leaves out a portion. Of around 35,000 clones in the sample, around 80% were seen once. Trimming removed 4 bases from V and 3 bases from J, with 14 bases in between. From germline, CDR1 is SGDLS and CDR2 YYNGEE. This CDR3 is built from 15 residues. Regarding the study as a whole: Comparing one patient's CSF and blood CD4+ clonotypes highlighted HCRT- and TRIB2-specific autoreactive clonotypes. Some memory CD4+ repertoires had no autoreactive clone sequences.

Sequencing was performed on memory (CD45RA-) CD4+ T cells from blood. The rearrangement joins TRBV9 to TRBJ1-5; weak D call: TRBD1 (6 bases). This TCR was recovered from a human donor in good health. The CDR3 DNA is TGTGCCAGCAGCCCGACTACAGGGTTCAATCAGCCCCAGCATTTT. It is translated as CASSPTTGFNQPQHF.